This T cell receptor (beta chain) was captured in a study of T cells in localized non-small cell lung cancer. Overall study results and limits: Heterogeneity is still possible, as just one tumor region was sequenced. A median of roughly 57 clones ranked among the top 100 in tumor appeared in adjacent lung. A higher density of T cells in blood coincided with extended overall survival. Among the tissues sampled, uninvolved adjacent lung had the highest T cell clonality, above tumor.

Trimming removed 3 bases from V and 2 bases from J, with 8 bases in between. Germline CDR1 KGHSH, CDR2 LQKENI. This CDR3 has 14 amino acids. Only in-frame clones appear in the TCRdb table, and some are missing; sequencing was by immunoSEQ multiplex PCR. The sample has 30,000 to 45,000 clones, around 81% seen once; the top ten hold roughly 7.3%. Concerning this clone: Its antigen is unknown. This sample includes further DNA sequences coding for the same CDR3.

The chain couples TRBV18 to TRBJ1-3; D gene uncertain. This sample comprised peripheral blood mononuclear cells, obtained before any cancer treatment. This TCR came from a male donor aged 60 or over with stage II lung adenocarcinoma. The CDR3 sequence: CASSPQGTGNTIYF. CDR3 bases: TGTGCCAGCTCACCCCAAGGGACTGGAAACACCATATATTTT.